This paragraph covers one TCR beta chain sequence. Original methodology: By means of reference gene primer amplification, nucleated cell counts were estimated. Clones were sequenced by immunoSEQ multiplex PCR, and TCRdb holds only the in-frame ones, with some missing. V and J calls and clone size come straight from that table; D and trimming were deduced from the DNA. The sample yields approximately 190,000 clones, 82% seen once. The cohort comprised adults aged roughly 18 to 100 years residing in about two dozen US areas. This entry is derived from a study of blood T cell repertoires in COVID-19. At the level of the study: Italy, Spain and the United States were the sources of the convalescent and acute COVID-19 samples.

The germline CDR1 and CDR2 sequences are SGHAT and FQNNGV. The CDR3 extends over 15 amino acids. The junction had 4 bases not matched to a gene; V was cut back by 5 bases and J by 3 bases. The chain carries TRBV11-2 and TRBJ2-1, with TRBD1 identical over 10 bases. The sample consisted of PBMCs or T cells enriched from blood (not recorded which). This sequence was found in a woman between 55 and 75 years old with acute COVID-19. This CDR3 reads CASSKGQGYYNEQFF. The DNA for the CDR3 is TGTGCCAGCAGCAAGGGACAGGGGTACTACAATGAGCAGTTCTTC.